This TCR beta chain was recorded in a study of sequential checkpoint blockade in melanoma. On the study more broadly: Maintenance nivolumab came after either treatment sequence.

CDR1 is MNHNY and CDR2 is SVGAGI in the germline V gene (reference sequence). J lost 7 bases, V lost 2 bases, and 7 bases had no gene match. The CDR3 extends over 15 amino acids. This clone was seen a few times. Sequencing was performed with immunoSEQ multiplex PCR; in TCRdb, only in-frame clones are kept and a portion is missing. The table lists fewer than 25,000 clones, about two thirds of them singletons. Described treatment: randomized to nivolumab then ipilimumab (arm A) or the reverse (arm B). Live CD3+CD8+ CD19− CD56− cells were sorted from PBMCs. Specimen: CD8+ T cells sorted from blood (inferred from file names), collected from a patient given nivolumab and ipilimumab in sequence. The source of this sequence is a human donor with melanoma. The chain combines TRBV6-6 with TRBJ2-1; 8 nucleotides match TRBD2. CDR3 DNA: TGTGCCAGCAGTTACGTCGGGGGGGGCCTGAATGAGCAGTTCTTC. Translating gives CASSYVGGGLNEQFF.